Presented here are 20 T cell receptor beta chains from one specimen sequenced in a study of technical replicates of blood from several donors. Assay: immunoSEQ multiplex PCR; the TCRdb copy retains only in-frame clones and omits some. The sample yields 50,000 to 70,000 clones, around 88% seen once. The sample comprised PBMCs. The receptors were sampled from a human donor in good health. Some clones in this sample may be carry-over from other donors' samples.

V gene TRBV5-4 combines with J gene TRBJ2-7, with D possibly TRBD2 on 6 matching bases. Deletions cut 3 bases from V and 3 bases from J, with 10 bases between. This CDR3 spans 13 amino acids. CDR1 and CDR2 from the germline V gene are SGHNT and YYREEE (reference sequence). The CDR3: CASSSYGGYEQYF. In nucleotides, the CDR3 is TGTGCCAGCAGCTCTTACGGGGGCTACGAGCAGTACTTC.

This chain links TRBV5-1 with TRBJ1-1; D possibly corresponds to TRBD1 (5 bases). This CDR3 contains 15 residues. Trimming took 1 base from V and 1 from J, leaving 11 bases between them. The germline CDR1 and CDR2 sequences are SGHRS and YFSETQ. The DNA for the CDR3 is TGCGCCAGCAGCTTGAGGCCGGACAAGAACACTGAAGCTTTCTTT. Protein: CASSLRPDKNTEAFF.

The chain links TRBV18 to TRBJ2-1, with D unresolved. Trimming took off 5 bases at V and 6 bases at J, with 5 bases between the two ends. Germline CDR1 reads KGHSH; CDR2 reads LQKENI. This CDR3 has 11 amino acids. In DNA, the CDR3 is TGTGCCAGCTCAACGGTCAATGAGCAGTTCTTC. Its protein product is CASSTVNEQFF. Full variable domain (outside the CDR3, taken from reference TRBV18 and TRBJ2-1): NAGVMQNPRHLVRRRGQEARLRCSPMKGHSHVYWYRQLPEEGLKFMVYLQKENIIDESGMPKERFSAEFPKEGPSILRIQQVVRGDSAAYFCASSTVNEQFFGPGTRLTVL.

This chain links TRBV7-3 with TRBJ1-1, with D possibly being TRBD1 (6 bases). CDR1 SGHTA and CDR2 FQGTGA come from the germline V gene. CDR3 size: 14 residues. V was clipped by 5 bases and J by 4 bases, with 14 bases between them. In DNA form, the CDR3 reads TGTGCCAGCAGCCCGGGGGGGGCGAGCACTGAAGCTTTCTTT. Encoded protein: CASSPGGASTEAFF.

The chain joins TRBV6-4 to TRBJ2-3; 10 bases match TRBD2. The CDR3 is 14 amino acids. V gave up 6 bases and J gave up 5 bases; unmatched junction bases: 5. Germline V lookup: CDR1 MRHNA, CDR2 SNTAGT. The CDR3 coding sequence is TGTGCCAGCAGCCTAGCGGGAGCGAAAGATACGCAGTATTTT. Encoded protein: CASSLAGAKDTQYF.

This clone was counted only a few times. This chain uses TRBV25-1 with TRBJ1-2, with no clear D. V lost 8 bases to trimming and J lost 1 base, with 11 bases between them. Germline CDR1 reads MGHDK; CDR2 reads SYGVNS. The CDR3 is 13 residues long. The CDR3 DNA is TGTGCCAGCCAACAAGAGGGTAACTATGGCTACACCTTC. Translating it yields CASQQEGNYGYTF.

V and J are TRBV9 and TRBJ2-6, with 9 bases aligning to TRBD2. V gave up 2 bases and J gave up 0 bases; unmatched junction bases: 6. CDR3 length equals 18 residues. Germline V CDR1 and CDR2: SGDLS, YYNGEE. DNA for the CDR3: TGTGCCAGCAGCGTGGAAGGCGGGGGGGTCTCTGGGGCCAACGTCCTGACTTTC. As protein: CASSVEGGGVSGANVLTF.

V and J are TRBV5-6 and TRBJ2-5; a possible D gene is TRBD1 (5 bases). Germline CDR1 SGHDT, CDR2 YYEEEE. The CDR3 is 16 residues long. Trimming left V 0 bases short and J 5 bases short, with 17 bases between. The DNA for the CDR3 is TGTGCCAGCAGCTTGGCAGATAGGGGTCCGGTGGAGACCCAGTACTTC. Its protein product is CASSLADRGPVETQYF. Full variable domain (rest looked up from reference TRBV5-6 and TRBJ2-5): DAGVTQSPTHLIKTRGQQVTLRCSPKSGHDTVSWYQQALGQGPQFIFQYYEEEERQRGNFPDRFSGHQFPNYSSELNVNALLLGDSALYLCASSLADRGPVETQYFGPGTRLLVL.

The chain carries TRBV30 and TRBJ2-7; 7 nucleotides line up with TRBD1. After removal of 5 bases from V and 5 bases from J, the junction contained 6 bases not matched to a gene. This CDR3 spans 12 amino acids. Germline CDR1 is GTSNPN and CDR2 is SVGIG (reference sequence). CDR3 in DNA: TGTGCCTGGGGACAGGAGGTCAACGAGCAGTACTTC. It specifies CAWGQEVNEQYF. Full variable domain (outside the CDR3, taken from reference TRBV30 and TRBJ2-7): SQTIHQWPATLVQPVGSPLSLECTVEGTSNPNLYWYRQAAGRGLQLLFYSVGIGQISSEVPQNLSASRPQDRQFILSSKKLLLSDSGFYLCAWGQEVNEQYFGPGTRLTVT.

The chain combines TRBV15 with TRBJ2-5, with TRBD2 matching 9 bases. Germline trimming cut 4 bases from V and 1 base from J; bases unmatched to any gene: 7. The CDR3 consists of 16 residues. Germline values: CDR1 LNHNV, CDR2 YYDKDF (reference sequence). The CDR3 reads CATSTLAGDPQETQYF. For the CDR3, the DNA is TGTGCCACCAGCACATTAGCGGGAGACCCCCAAGAGACCCAGTACTTC.

With respect to this clone: Other DNA sequences from this sample encode an identical CDR3 as well. The gene calls are TRBV7-2 and TRBJ2-7; TRBD2 is a possible D gene (5 bases). Germline lookup yields CDR1 SGHTA and CDR2 FQGNSA. The CDR3 loop spans 15 amino acids. V was shortened by 5 bases and J by 2 bases, with 16 bases between the two germline ends. The CDR3 bases are TGTGCCAGCAGCCTTCGAACGAGCGGCCCCTACGAGCAGTACTTC. It codes for CASSLRTSGPYEQYF.

The rearrangement uses TRBV2 and TRBJ1-1, with 7 bases that match TRBD1. This CDR3 comprises 14 residues. Germline V gives CDR1 SNHLY, CDR2 FYNNEI. V dropped 5 bases and J dropped 2; count of bases not matched to a gene: 5. The CDR3 DNA reads TGTGCCAGCAGTCTGACAGGGCCCAACACTGAAGCTTTCTTT. Translation: CASSLTGPNTEAFF.

The V call is TRBV7-9, the J call TRBJ2-3; no reliable D call. The germline gives CDR1 SEHNR, CDR2 FQNEAQ (reference sequence). The CDR3 contains 15 residues. Trimming took 0 bases from V and 1 from J, leaving 8 bases between them. CDR3: CASSLAGSGTDTQYF. DNA of the CDR3: TGTGCCAGCAGCTTAGCCGGGTCCGGCACAGATACGCAGTATTTT.

The chain joins TRBV7-2 to TRBJ2-7; the D gene is possibly TRBD1 (7 bases). The CDR3 contains 14 residues. Looked up from germline, CDR1 is SGHTA and CDR2 is FQGNSA. The V gene lost 4 bases and the J gene lost 3 bases, with 13 bases spanning the gap. The CDR3 DNA follows: TGTGCCAGCAGCTCCAGGCGGGACAGCTACGAGCAGTACTTC. Translating it yields CASSSRRDSYEQYF.

Points on this clone: The same CDR3 also results from other DNA sequences found in this sample. This chain uses TRBV19 with TRBJ1-1; D is possibly TRBD1 (5 bases). The CDR3 contains 15 residues. The ends were cut back, 3 bases at V and 1 base at J, with 12 bases in the middle. Germline CDR1 LNHDA, CDR2 SQIVND (reference sequence). The CDR3 here is CASSIQGGRNTEAFF. The DNA of the CDR3 is TGTGCCAGTAGTATCCAGGGCGGAAGGAACACTGAAGCTTTCTTT.

This chain uses TRBV5-1 with TRBJ2-1, with TRBD1 matching 12 bases. V shed 3 bases, J shed 5 bases, and the junction held 3 bases outside the gene matches. CDR3 length: 15 amino acids. From germline, CDR1 is SGHRS and CDR2 YFSETQ. The CDR3 here is CASSWGQGADNEQFF. As DNA, the CDR3 is TGCGCCAGCAGCTGGGGACAGGGGGCGGACAATGAGCAGTTCTTC.

The chain joins TRBV5-8 to TRBJ2-4; TRBD1 matches at 8 bases. Germline V gene sequence: CDR1 SGHTS, CDR2 YDEGEE. The CDR3 has 15 amino acids. V was clipped by 4 bases and J by 1 base; unmatched bases: 4. CDR3 amino acids: CASSSRTGAKNIQYF. The CDR3 nucleotides are TGTGCCAGCAGCAGCCGGACAGGGGCCAAAAACATTCAGTACTTC.

The table lists this clone with a few counts. This CDR3 reads CASSPGGDSHEQYF. CDR3 in DNA: TGTGCCAGCAGCCCCGGCGGAGATAGCCACGAGCAGTACTTC. The genes are TRBV11-2 and TRBJ2-7; D gene ambiguous. Germline V gene data show CDR1 as SGHAT and CDR2 as FQNNGV. The CDR3 length is 14 residues. Trimming removed 5 bases at V and 5 bases at J, with 16 bases between. Looking up the rest from reference TRBV11-2 and TRBJ2-7 gives the full variable domain: EAGVAQSPRYKIIEKRQSVAFWCNPISGHATLYWYQQILGQGPKLLIQFQNNGVVDDSQLPKDRFSAERLKGVDSTLKIQPAKLEDSAVYLCASSPGGDSHEQYFGPGTRLTVT.

This sequence joins TRBV9 and TRBJ2-5, with 10 bases identical to TRBD2. Germline assignment: CDR1 SGDLS and CDR2 YYNGEE. CDR3 size: 15 residues. V gave up 3 bases and J gave up 5 bases; unmatched junction bases: 7. The CDR3 is CASSAGTSAWETQYF. The CDR3 region has the DNA TGTGCCAGCAGCGCCGGGACTAGCGCTTGGGAGACCCAGTACTTC.

The chain employs TRBV9 and TRBJ2-1; perhaps TRBD2 as D (5 bases). V shed 0 bases and J shed 5 bases, with 6 bases lying between them. The CDR3 is made up of 13 amino acids. Germline V gene lookup returns CDR1 SGDLS and CDR2 YYNGEE. The CDR3 here is CASSVGLNNEQFF. In DNA form, the CDR3 reads TGTGCCAGCAGCGTAGGACTAAACAATGAGCAGTTCTTC.